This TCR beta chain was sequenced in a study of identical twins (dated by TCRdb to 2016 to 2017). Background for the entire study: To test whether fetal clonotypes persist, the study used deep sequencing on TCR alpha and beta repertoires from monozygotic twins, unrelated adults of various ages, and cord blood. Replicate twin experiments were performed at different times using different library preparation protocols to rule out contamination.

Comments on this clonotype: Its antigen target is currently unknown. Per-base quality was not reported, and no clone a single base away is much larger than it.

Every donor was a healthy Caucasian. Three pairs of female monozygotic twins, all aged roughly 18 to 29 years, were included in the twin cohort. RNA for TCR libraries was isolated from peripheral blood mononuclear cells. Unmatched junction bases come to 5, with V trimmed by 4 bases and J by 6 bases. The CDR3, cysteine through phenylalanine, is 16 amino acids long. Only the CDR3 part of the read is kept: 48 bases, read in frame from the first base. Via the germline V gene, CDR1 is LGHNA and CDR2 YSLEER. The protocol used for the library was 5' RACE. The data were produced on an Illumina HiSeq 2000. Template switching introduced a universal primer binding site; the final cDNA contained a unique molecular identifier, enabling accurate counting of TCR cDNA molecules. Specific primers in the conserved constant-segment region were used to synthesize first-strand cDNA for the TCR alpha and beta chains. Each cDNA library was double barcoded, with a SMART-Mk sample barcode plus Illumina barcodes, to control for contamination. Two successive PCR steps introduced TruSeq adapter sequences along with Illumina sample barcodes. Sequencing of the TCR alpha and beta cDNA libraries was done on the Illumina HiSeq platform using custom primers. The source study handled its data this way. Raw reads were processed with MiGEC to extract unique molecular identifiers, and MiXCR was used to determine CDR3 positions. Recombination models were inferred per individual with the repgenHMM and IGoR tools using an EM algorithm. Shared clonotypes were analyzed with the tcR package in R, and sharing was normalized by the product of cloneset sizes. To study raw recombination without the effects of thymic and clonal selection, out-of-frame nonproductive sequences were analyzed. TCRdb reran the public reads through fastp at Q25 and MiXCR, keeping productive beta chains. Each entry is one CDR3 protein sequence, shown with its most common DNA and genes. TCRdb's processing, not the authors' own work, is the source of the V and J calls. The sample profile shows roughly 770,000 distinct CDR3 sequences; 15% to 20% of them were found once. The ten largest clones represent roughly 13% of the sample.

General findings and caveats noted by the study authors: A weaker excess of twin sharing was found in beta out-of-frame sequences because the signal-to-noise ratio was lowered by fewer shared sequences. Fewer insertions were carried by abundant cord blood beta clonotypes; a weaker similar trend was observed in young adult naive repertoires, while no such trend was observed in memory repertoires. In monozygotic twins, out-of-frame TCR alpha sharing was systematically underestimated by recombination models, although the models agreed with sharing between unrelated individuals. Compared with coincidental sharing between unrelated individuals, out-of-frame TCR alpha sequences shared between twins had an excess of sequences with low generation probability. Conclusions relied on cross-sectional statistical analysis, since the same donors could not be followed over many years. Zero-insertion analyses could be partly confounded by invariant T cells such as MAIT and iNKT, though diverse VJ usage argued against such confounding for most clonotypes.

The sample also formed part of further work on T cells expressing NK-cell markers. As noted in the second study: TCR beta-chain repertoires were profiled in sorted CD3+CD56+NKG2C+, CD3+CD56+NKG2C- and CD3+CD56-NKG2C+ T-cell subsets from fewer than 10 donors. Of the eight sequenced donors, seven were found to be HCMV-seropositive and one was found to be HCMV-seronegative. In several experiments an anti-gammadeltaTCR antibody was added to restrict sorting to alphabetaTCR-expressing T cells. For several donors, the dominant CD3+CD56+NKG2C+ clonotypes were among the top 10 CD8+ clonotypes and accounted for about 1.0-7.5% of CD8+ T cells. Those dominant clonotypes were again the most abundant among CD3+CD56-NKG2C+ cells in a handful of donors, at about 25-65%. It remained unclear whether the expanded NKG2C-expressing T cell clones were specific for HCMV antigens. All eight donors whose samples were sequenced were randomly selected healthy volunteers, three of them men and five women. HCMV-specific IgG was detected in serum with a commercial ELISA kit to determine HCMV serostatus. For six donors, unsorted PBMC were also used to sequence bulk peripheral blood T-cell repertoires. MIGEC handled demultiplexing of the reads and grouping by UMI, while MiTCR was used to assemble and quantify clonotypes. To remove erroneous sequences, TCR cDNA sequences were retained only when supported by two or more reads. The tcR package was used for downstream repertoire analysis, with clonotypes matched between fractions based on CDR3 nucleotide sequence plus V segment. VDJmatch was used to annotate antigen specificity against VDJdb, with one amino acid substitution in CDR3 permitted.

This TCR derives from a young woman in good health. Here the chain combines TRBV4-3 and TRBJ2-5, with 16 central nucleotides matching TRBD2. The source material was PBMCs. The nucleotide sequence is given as TGCGCCAGCAGCCCTGGGACTAGCGGGAGGGGAAAGACCCAGTACTTC. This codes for CASSPGTSGRGKTQYF.